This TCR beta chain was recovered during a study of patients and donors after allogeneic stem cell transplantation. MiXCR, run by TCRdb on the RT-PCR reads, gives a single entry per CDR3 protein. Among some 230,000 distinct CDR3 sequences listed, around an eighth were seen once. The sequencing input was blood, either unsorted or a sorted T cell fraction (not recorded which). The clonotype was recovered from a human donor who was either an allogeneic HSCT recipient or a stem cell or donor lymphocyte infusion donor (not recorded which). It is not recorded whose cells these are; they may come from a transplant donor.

CDR3 amino acids: CASRGQGFGYEQYF. CDR3 DNA: TGTGCCAGTAGGGGACAGGGGTTCGGGTACGAGCAGTACTTC. The chain joins TRBV19 to TRBJ2-7; 10 nucleotides agree with TRBD1. J was trimmed by 4 bases and V by 6 bases; bases with no gene match: 6. Germline V lookup: CDR1 LNHDA, CDR2 SQIVND (reference sequence). There are 14 residues in the CDR3.